Listed below are T cell receptor beta chains from one sample, sequenced in a study of post-analysis software for immune sequencing data. MiXCR was run by TCRdb on the PCR reads, yielding one entry per CDR3 protein. The repertoire holds about 770,000 distinct CDR3 sequences, with 46% as singletons. Source material: blood. All receptors derive from a girl aged 10-17 years with multiple sclerosis. Both conserved end residues are part of each CDR3. D genes are given only for firm matches. A clone size is listed for some rows: how often the clone was seen (once, few, many), or a class if it is expanded.

abundance	v_gene	j_gene	d_gene	CDR3nt	CDR3aa
-	TRBV20-1	TRBJ1-1	-	TGCAGTGCTAGCGGGGGCAACACTGAAGCTTTCTTT	CSASGGNTEAFF
-	TRBV24-1	TRBJ2-1	-	TGTGCCACCAGTGAGTGGGAAAATAGCGGCCACAATGAGCAGTTCTTC	CATSEWENSGHNEQFF
-	TRBV7-2	TRBJ2-2	-	TGTGCCAGCAGCTTGGACGGGGGACTGAACACCGGGGAGCTGTTTTTT	CASSLDGGLNTGELFF
few	TRBV5-1	TRBJ1-5	-	TGCGCCAGCAGCTTGGACGGACTTAGCAATCAGCCCCAGCATTTT	CASSLDGLSNQPQHF
-	TRBV27	TRBJ1-6	-	TGTGCCAGCAGTTCGGGGTCAACACCCCTCCACTTT	CASSSGSTPLHF
few	TRBV4-3	TRBJ2-5	TRBD2	TGCGCCAGCAGCCAAACTTCGATAGCGGGGGAGACCCAGTACTTC	CASSQTSIAGETQYF
-	TRBV7-6	TRBJ2-3	-	TGTGCCAGCAGCTTAACGGGGCCTGCGGATACGCAGTATTTT	CASSLTGPADTQYF
-	TRBV20-1	TRBJ2-3	TRBD1	TGCAGTGCTAGTCGTTCGGACAGGGAGCCAGATACGCAGTATTTT	CSASRSDREPDTQYF
-	TRBV20-1	TRBJ2-3	TRBD2	TGCAGTGCTAGTCTCAGCGGGAGAGGGGGTCACACAGATACGCAGTATTTT	CSASLSGRGGHTDTQYF
-	TRBV29-1	TRBJ2-5	TRBD1	TGCAGCGTACCTAAGGACAGGGTCTTCCTGGAGACCCAGTACTTC	CSVPKDRVFLETQYF
-	TRBV6-2/TRBV6-3	TRBJ2-3	-	TGTGCCAGCAGCCCCCGAGGGGGAGGCGTTTCGGCAGATACGCAGTATTTT	CASSPRGGGVSADTQYF
few	TRBV4-2	TRBJ1-2	-	TGTGCCAGCAGCCACCGCACGGCCGGCTACACCTTC	CASSHRTAGYTF
-	TRBV27	TRBJ2-3	TRBD2	TGTGCCAGCGCTAATGGCGGGAGGGGAACAGATACGCAGTATTTT	CASANGGRGTDTQYF
-	TRBV5-1	TRBJ2-5	-	TGCGCCAGCAGCTTGGTCCTGGGCCAAGAGACCCAGTACTTC	CASSLVLGQETQYF
once	TRBV20-1	TRBJ2-1	-	TGCAGTGCTCCCGTGGGGAGTGGGGCCTACAATGAGCAGTTCTTC	CSAPVGSGAYNEQFF
-	TRBV12-3/TRBV12-4	TRBJ2-3	-	TGTGCCAGCAGTCCCCAGGGGTTTGGAGATACGCAGTATTTT	CASSPQGFGDTQYF
few	TRBV30	TRBJ1-2	-	TGTGCCAGGAGTTTTGGGCGGAACTATGGCTACACCTTC	CARSFGRNYGYTF
-	TRBV6-2/TRBV6-3	TRBJ2-6	-	TGTGCCAGCAGTGTGTGGGCCAACGTCCTGACTTTC	CASSVWANVLTF
-	TRBV28	TRBJ2-5	-	TGTGCCAGCAGGGGCGGTTCCTCGGAGGGTACCCAGTACTTC	CASRGGSSEGTQYF
few	TRBV28	TRBJ1-2	TRBD1	TGTGCCAGCAGTTTAACCCCCAGGGGGATGGGGGGCTACACCTTC	CASSLTPRGMGGYTF
-	TRBV18	TRBJ2-3	-	TGTGCCAGCTCACCACGGGAGAAGACAGATACGCAGTATTTT	CASSPREKTDTQYF
-	TRBV19	TRBJ1-4	-	TGTGCCAGTAGCTCACGAGGCAGCTTCAATGAAAAACTGTTTTTT	CASSSRGSFNEKLFF
few	TRBV12-3/TRBV12-4	TRBJ2-7	TRBD2	TGTGCCAGCAGCCCCTCCCCTGGACTAGCGGGAGTAATCGAGCAGTACTTC	CASSPSPGLAGVIEQYF
-	TRBV18	TRBJ2-4	-	TGTGCCAGCTCACCTGGGGACACCATAGCCAAAAACATTCAGTACTTC	CASSPGDTIAKNIQYF
-	TRBV20-1	TRBJ1-5	-	TGCAGTGCTAGACGGGCTGGGCAGCCCCAGCATTTT	CSARRAGQPQHF
-	TRBV14	TRBJ2-1	TRBD1	TGTGCCAGCAGCCTAACGGACAGGCGCCTCAATGAGCAGTTCTTC	CASSLTDRRLNEQFF
few	TRBV6-5	TRBJ2-5	TRBD2	TGTGCCACCGCGGGACTAGCGGGAGGTGGTCGGGAGACCCAGTACTTC	CATAGLAGGGRETQYF
-	TRBV20-1	TRBJ2-1	-	TGCAGTGCTCCCAGGACGGGGGCCCGGGACAATGGGCAGTTCTTC	CSAPRTGARDNGQFF
-	TRBV20-1	TRBJ2-1	-	TGCAGTGCTAGGTACCCCCTAGCGTCCCTGGGCTACAATGAGCAGTTCTTC	CSARYPLASLGYNEQFF
-	TRBV5-1	TRBJ2-1	TRBD2	TGCGCCAGCAGCTCCTCGAGAGGACTAGCGGGAGAATGGTCCAATGAGCAGTTCTTC	CASSSSRGLAGEWSNEQFF
-	TRBV12-3/TRBV12-4	TRBJ2-6	TRBD2	TGTGCCAGCAGTACAAGACTAGCCGGGGCCAACGTCCTGACTTTC	CASSTRLAGANVLTF
-	TRBV7-2	TRBJ2-7	-	TGTGCCAGCAGCTTAGTTCCAGACTCCTACGAGCAGTACTTC	CASSLVPDSYEQYF
-	TRBV29-1	TRBJ2-2	-	TGCAGCGCCGAGCATGCCGGGGAGCTGTTTTTT	CSAEHAGELFF
many	TRBV7-9	TRBJ2-3	TRBD2	TGTGCCAGCAGCTTACTAGCGGGAGGGAGCACAGATACGCAGTATTTT	CASSLLAGGSTDTQYF
-	TRBV6-5	TRBJ1-2	TRBD1	TGTGCCAGCAGTTACAGTCCAGGGGGCAACTATGGCTACACCTTC	CASSYSPGGNYGYTF
-	TRBV7-8	TRBJ2-5	TRBD2	TGTGCCAGCAGCTTAGGTGGCGGGAGCGTCACAGAGACCCAGTACTTC	CASSLGGGSVTETQYF
many	TRBV2	TRBJ2-3	-	TGTGCCAGCTCCACGGGCGGCACAGATACGCAGTATTTT	CASSTGGTDTQYF
-	TRBV29-1	TRBJ2-3	-	TGCAGCGCCACAGATAGGGTTTGGGCAGATACGCAGTATTTT	CSATDRVWADTQYF
-	TRBV13	TRBJ1-4	TRBD1	TGTGCCAGCAGCTACCGGGACAGTAATGGAAAACTGTTTTTT	CASSYRDSNGKLFF
-	TRBV6-2/TRBV6-3	TRBJ1-2	TRBD1	TGTGCCACCACTGGACAGGCTAACTATGGCTACACCTTC	CATTGQANYGYTF
once	TRBV24-1	TRBJ2-2	TRBD2	TGTGCCACCAGTGCGCTAGCGGACACCGGGGAGCTGTTTTTT	CATSALADTGELFF
few	TRBV6-1	TRBJ2-7	-	TGTGCCAGCAGTGAAAGACAGACCTACGAGCAGTACTTC	CASSERQTYEQYF
-	TRBV5-4	TRBJ2-3	-	TGTGCCAGCAGCCCACTTGGCCAGGATACGCAGTATTTT	CASSPLGQDTQYF
few	TRBV5-1	TRBJ2-3	-	TGCGCCAGCAGCTTGGCCTCCAGCGATCTGGTGGATACGCAGTATTTT	CASSLASSDLVDTQYF
-	TRBV4-3	TRBJ2-5	TRBD2	TGCGCCAGCAGCCAAGATCTTCTAGCGGGACTAGATCAAGAGACCCAGTACTTC	CASSQDLLAGLDQETQYF
-	TRBV10-3	TRBJ2-5	-	TGTGCCATCAATGACAGGGGAGGGGAGACCCAGTACTTC	CAINDRGGETQYF
few	TRBV6-5	TRBJ2-5	TRBD1	TGTGCCAGCAGCTGGACAGGGAGGGAGACCCAGTACTTC	CASSWTGRETQYF
-	TRBV12-3/TRBV12-4	TRBJ2-1	-	TGTGCCAGCAGCTACTCGGGGGATCAGTTCTTC	CASSYSGDQFF
few	TRBV7-2	TRBJ2-5	-	TGTGCCAGCAGCTCACTATTGGGGTGGGGGGAGACCCAGTACTTC	CASSSLLGWGETQYF
once	TRBV27	TRBJ2-1	TRBD2	TGTGCCAGCGGTACCTATGGACTAGCGGGTATCTACAATGAGCAGTTCTTC	CASGTYGLAGIYNEQFF
-	TRBV20-1	TRBJ2-7	-	TGCAGTGCTAGAGACAGGGCTAGGTCCCCCTACGAGCAGTACTTC	CSARDRARSPYEQYF
-	TRBV7-9	TRBJ1-2	-	TGTGCCAGCAGCGCCGATGGGGCAGGATACTATGGCTACACCTTC	CASSADGAGYYGYTF
-	TRBV24-1	TRBJ2-7	TRBD2	TGTGCCACCAGCGCAAATGACGGGGGGGGACTAGCGGGACTTTACGAGCAGTACTTC	CATSANDGGGLAGLYEQYF
few	TRBV9	TRBJ2-7	-	TGTGCCAGCAGCTCAGGGGAAGGCGAGCAGTACTTC	CASSSGEGEQYF
few	TRBV12-3/TRBV12-4	TRBJ1-5	-	TGTGCCAGCAGTCTCCGGGCGGGAATGGGCAATCAGCCCCAGCATTTT	CASSLRAGMGNQPQHF